There are a few counts of the clone carrying this TCR beta chain. The sample comes from a study of CD8 T cells in Susac syndrome. The ends were cut back, 4 bases at V and 1 base at J, with 6 bases in the middle. Germline V gene data show CDR1 as KGHSH and CDR2 as LQKENI. This CDR3 spans 13 amino acids. Reverse transcription of about 0.45 to 1 ug RNA was performed with random hexamers. Multiplex PCR with immunoSEQ amplified the TCR beta CDR3 across 54 Vbeta and 13 Jbeta. TCRdb reprocessed the immunoSEQ multiplex PCR reads with MiXCR, giving one entry per CDR3 protein. This table holds about 110,000 distinct CDR3 sequences, roughly 95% found once. The sequenced target, TCR beta, came from blood CD8+ and CD4+ T cells. Matched for age and sex, the controls were healthy donors. TEMRA cells were FACS-enriched, with CD8+ and CD4+ T cells isolated negatively.

The TCR was taken from a human donor in good health. V gene TRBV18 combines with J gene TRBJ2-3; unclear D gene. The sample comprised CD4+ T cells from PBMCs. DNA of the CDR3: TGTGCCAGCTCACTGCCGGGCACAGATACGCAGTATTTT. Amino acid sequence: CASSLPGTDTQYF.